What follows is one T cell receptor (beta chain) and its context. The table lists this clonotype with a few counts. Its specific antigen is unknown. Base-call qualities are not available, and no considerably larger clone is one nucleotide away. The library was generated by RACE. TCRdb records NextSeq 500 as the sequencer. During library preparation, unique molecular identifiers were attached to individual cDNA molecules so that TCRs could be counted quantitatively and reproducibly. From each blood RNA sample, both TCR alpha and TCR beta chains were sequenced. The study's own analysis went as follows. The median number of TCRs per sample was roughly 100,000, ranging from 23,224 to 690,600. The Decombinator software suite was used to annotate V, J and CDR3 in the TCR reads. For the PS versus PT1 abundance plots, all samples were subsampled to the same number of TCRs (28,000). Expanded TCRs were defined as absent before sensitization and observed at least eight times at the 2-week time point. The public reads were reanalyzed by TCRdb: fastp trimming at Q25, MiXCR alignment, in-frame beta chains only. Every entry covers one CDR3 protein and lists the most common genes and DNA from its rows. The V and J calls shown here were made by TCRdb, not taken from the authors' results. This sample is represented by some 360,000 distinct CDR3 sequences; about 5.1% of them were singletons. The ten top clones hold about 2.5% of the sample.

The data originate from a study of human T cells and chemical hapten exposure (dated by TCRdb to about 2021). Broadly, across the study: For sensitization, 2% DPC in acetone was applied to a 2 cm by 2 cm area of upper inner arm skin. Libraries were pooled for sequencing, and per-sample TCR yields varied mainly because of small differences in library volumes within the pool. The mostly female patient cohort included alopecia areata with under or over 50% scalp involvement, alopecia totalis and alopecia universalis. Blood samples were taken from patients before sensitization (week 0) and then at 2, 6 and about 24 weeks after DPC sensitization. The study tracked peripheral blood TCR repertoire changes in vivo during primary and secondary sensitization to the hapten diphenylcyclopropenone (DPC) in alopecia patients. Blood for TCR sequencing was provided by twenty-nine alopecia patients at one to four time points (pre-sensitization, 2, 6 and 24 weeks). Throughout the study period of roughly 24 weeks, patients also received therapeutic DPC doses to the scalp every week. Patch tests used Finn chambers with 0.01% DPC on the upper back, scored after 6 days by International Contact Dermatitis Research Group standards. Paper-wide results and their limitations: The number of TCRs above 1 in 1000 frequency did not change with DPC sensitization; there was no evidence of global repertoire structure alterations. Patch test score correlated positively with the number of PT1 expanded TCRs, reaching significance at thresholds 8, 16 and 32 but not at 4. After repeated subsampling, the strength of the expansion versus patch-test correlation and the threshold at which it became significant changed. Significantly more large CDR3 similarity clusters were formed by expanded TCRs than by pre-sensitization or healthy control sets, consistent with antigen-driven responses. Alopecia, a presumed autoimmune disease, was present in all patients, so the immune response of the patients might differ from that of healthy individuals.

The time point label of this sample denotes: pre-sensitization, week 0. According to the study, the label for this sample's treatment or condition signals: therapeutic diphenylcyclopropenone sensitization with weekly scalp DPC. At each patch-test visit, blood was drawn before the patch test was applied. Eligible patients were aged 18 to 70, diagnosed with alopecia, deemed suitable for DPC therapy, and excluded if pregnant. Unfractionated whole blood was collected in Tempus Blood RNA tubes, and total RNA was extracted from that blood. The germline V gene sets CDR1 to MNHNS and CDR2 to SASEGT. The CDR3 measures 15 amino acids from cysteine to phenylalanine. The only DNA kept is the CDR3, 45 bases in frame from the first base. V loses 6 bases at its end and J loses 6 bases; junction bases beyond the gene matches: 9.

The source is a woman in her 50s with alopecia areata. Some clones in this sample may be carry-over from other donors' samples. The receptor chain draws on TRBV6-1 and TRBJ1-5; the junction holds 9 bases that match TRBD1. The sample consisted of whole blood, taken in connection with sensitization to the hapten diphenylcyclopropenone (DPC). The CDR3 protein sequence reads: CASRLDRGAGQPQHF. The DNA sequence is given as TGTGCCAGCAGGTTGGACAGGGGAGCAGGTCAGCCCCAGCATTTT.